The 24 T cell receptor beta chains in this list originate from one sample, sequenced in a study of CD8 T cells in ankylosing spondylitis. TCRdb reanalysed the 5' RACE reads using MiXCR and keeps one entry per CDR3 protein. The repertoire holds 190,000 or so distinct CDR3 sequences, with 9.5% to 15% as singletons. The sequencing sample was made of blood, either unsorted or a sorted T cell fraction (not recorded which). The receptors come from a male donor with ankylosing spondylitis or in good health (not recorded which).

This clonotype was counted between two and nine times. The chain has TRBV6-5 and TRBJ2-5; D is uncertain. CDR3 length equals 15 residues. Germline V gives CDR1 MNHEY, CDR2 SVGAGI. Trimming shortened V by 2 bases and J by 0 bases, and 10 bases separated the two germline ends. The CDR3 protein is CASSYAGSYQETQYF. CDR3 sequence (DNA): TGTGCCAGCAGTTACGCCGGCTCGTACCAAGAGACCCAGTACTTC.

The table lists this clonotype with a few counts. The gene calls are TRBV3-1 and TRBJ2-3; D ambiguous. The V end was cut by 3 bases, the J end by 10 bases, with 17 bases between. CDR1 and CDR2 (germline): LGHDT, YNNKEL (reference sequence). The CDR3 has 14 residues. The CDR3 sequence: CASSHPDPDWAQYF. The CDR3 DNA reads TGTGCCAGCAGCCATCCGGACCCTGACTGGGCGCAGTATTTT.

Here the CDR3 reads CASSMVYGDNEQFF. In DNA, the CDR3 is TGTGCCAGTAGTATGGTGTACGGAGACAATGAGCAGTTCTTC. J is TRBJ2-1 and V is TRBV19; D remains unclear. CDR3 size: 14 residues. CDR1 is LNHDA, CDR2 SQIVND, per germline (reference sequence). Trimming took 3 bases from V and 5 from J, leaving 11 bases between them.

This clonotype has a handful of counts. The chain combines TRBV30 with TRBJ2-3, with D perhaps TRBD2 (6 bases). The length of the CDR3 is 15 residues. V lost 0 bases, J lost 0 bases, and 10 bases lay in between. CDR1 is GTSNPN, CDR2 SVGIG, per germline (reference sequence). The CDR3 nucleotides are TGTGCCTGGAGTGTAGGAGGGCACAGCACAGATACGCAGTATTTT. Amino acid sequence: CAWSVGGHSTDTQYF.

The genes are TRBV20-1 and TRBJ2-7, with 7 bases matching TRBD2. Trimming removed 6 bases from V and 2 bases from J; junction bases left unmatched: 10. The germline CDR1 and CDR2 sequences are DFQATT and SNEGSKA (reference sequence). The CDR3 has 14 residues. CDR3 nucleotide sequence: TGCAGTGCCTCCCTAGCGGACGCTACCTACGAGCAGTACTTC. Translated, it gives CSASLADATYEQYF.

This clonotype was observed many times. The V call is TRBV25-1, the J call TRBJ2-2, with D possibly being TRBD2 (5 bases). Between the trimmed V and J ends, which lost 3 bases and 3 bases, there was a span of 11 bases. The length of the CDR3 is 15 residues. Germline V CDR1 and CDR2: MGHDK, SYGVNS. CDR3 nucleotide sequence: TGTGCCAGCAGTGATGTGAAGGAGGACACCGGGGAGCTGTTTTTT. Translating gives CASSDVKEDTGELFF.

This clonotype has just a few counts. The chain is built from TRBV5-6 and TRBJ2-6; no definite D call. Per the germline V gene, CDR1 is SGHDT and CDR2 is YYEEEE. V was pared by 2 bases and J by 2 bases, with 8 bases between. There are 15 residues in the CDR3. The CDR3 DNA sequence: TGTGCCAGCAGCTTCCCCAATACTGGGGCCAACGTCCTGACTTTC. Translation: CASSFPNTGANVLTF.

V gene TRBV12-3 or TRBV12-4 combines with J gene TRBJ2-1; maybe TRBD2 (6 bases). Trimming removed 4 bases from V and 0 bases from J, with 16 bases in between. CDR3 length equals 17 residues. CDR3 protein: CASSSGTGVSSYNEQFF. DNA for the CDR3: TGTGCCAGCAGTTCCGGGACGGGGGTAAGCTCCTACAATGAGCAGTTCTTC.

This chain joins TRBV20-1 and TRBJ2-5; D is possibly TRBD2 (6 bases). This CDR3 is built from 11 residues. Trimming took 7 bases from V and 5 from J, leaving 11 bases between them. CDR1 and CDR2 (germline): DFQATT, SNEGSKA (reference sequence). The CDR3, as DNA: TGCAGTGGGAGGGTAGTCGAGACCCAGTACTTC. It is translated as CSGRVVETQYF.

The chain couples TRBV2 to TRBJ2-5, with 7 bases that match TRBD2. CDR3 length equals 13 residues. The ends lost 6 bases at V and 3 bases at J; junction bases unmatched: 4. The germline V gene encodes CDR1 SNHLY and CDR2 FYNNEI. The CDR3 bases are TGTGCCAGCAGAGGCGGGAGCAAAGAGACCCAGTACTTC. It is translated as CASRGGSKETQYF.

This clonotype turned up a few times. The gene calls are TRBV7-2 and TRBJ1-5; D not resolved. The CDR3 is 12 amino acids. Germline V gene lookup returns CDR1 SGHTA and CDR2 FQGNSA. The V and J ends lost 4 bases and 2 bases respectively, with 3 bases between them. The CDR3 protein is CASSWGNQPQHF. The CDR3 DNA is TGTGCCAGCAGCTGGGGCAATCAGCCCCAGCATTTT.

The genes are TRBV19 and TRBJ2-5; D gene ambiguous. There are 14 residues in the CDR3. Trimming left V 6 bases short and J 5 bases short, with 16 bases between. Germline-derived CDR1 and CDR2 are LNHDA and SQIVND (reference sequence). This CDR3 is CASSQTTTRETQYF. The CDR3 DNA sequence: TGTGCCAGTAGCCAAACGACAACACGGGAGACCCAGTACTTC.

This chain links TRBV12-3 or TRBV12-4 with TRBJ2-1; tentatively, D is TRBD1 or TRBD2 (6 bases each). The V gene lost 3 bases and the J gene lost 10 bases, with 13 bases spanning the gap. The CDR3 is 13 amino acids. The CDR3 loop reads CASSFSGGGEQFF. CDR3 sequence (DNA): TGTGCCAGCAGTTTTTCCGGGGGCGGCGAGCAGTTCTTC.

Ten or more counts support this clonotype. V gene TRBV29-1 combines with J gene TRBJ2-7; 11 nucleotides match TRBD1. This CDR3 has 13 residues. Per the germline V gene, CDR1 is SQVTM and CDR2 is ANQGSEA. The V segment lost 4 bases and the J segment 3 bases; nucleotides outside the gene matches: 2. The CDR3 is CSVAGTGGYEQYF. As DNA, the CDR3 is TGCAGCGTTGCCGGGACAGGGGGCTACGAGCAGTACTTC.

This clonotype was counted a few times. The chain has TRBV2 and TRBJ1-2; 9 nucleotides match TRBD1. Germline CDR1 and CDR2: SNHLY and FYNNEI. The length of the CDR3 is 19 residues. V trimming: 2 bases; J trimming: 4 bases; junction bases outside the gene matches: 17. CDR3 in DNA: TGTGCCAGCAGTGAATCCCTCTACCTACAACAGGGGGCAAGCTATGGCTACACCTTC. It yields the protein CASSESLYLQQGASYGYTF.

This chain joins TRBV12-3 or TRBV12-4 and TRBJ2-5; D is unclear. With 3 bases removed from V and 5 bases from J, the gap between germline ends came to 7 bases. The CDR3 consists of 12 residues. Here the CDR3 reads CASSFDGETQYF. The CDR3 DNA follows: TGTGCCAGCAGTTTCGACGGGGAGACCCAGTACTTC.

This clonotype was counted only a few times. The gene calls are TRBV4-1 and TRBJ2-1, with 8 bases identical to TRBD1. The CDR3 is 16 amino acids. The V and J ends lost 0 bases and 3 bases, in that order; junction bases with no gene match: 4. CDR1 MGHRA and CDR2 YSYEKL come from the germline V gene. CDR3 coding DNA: TGCGCCAGCAGCCAAGATGAAGGACAGGGCTACAATGAGCAGTTCTTC. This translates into CASSQDEGQGYNEQFF.

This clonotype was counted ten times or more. The CDR3 spells CASSDSSYNEQFF. In nucleotides, the CDR3 is TGTGCCAGCAGTGACAGCTCCTACAATGAGCAGTTCTTC. The chain recombines TRBV6-4 with TRBJ2-1; the D is unclear. V was clipped by 2 bases and J by 0 bases, with 2 bases between them. This CDR3 is 13 amino acids long. The germline CDR1 and CDR2 sequences are MRHNA and SNTAGT.

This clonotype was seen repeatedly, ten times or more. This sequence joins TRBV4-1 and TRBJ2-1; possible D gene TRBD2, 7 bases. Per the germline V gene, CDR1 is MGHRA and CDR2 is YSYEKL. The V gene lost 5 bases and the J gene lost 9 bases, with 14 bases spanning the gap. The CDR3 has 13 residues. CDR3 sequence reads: CASSSGLGGEQFF. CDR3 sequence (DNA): TGCGCCAGCAGCAGCGGACTAGGGGGTGAGCAGTTCTTC.

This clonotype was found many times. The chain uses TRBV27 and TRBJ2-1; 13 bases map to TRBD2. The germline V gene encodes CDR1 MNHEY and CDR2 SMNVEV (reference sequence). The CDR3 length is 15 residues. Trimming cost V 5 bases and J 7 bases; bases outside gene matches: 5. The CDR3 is CASSRWTSGSNEQFF. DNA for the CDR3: TGTGCCAGCAGTCGATGGACTAGCGGGAGTAATGAGCAGTTCTTC.

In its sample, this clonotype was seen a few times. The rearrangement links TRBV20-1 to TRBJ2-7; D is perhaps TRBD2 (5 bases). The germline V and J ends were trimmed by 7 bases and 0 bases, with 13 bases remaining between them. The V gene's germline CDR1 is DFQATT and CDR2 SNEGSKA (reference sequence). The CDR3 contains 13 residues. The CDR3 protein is CSDPSRISYEQYF. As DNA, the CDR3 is TGCAGTGATCCTAGCCGCATCTCCTACGAGCAGTACTTC.

CDR3 bases: TGTGCCAGCAGACCCCAGACGAACACTGAAGCTTTCTTT. Translation: CASRPQTNTEAFF. The chain recombines TRBV25-1 with TRBJ1-1, with D unclear. The V end was cut by 6 bases, the J end by 1 base, with 9 bases between. CDR3 length: 13 amino acids. Germline values: CDR1 MGHDK, CDR2 SYGVNS.

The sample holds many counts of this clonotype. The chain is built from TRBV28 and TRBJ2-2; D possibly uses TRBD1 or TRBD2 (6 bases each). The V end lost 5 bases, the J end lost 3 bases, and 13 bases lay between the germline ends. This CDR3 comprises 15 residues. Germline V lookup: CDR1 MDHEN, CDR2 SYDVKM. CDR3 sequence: CASSGAGDYTGELFF. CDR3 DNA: TGTGCCAGCAGTGGGGCAGGGGACTACACCGGGGAGCTGTTTTTT.

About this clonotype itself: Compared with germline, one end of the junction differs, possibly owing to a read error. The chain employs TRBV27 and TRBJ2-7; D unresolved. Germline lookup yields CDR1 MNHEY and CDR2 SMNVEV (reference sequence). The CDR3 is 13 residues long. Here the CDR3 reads CVSSFGKPYEQYF. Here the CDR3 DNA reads TGTGTCAGCAGTTTTGGAAAGCCCTACGAGCAGTACTTC.